This TCR beta chain is drawn from a study of OX40 agonist ivuxolimab in advanced cancers. In the study overall: Patients in the trial were receiving intravenous ivuxolimab every 2 weeks, at doses of 0.01 to 10 mg/kg. Aged about 20 to 80 with a mean of approximately 57 years, they were around 85% male.

Sequencing used immunoSEQ multiplex PCR; TCRdb keeps in-frame clones, though not all of them. Found here are about 72,000 clones, nearly 90% of them singletons; the top ten hold around 2.5%. Trimming removed 6 bases from V and 3 bases from J; junction bases left unmatched: 4. From germline, CDR1 is WSHSY and CDR2 SAAADI. The length of the CDR3 is 13 residues. The source was CD4+ or CD8+ T cells sorted from blood, collected in a trial of the OX40 agonist ivuxolimab. The receptor was derived from an adult with an advanced solid tumor such as melanoma, head and neck, liver or kidney cancer. The chain has TRBV10-2 and TRBJ1-1, with TRBD1 identical over 7 bases. The CDR3 protein is CASRQGRYTEAFF. The CDR3 nucleotides read TGCGCCAGCAGACAGGGGAGGTACACTGAAGCTTTCTTT.